This TCR beta chain was documented in a study of identifying expanded T cells in peripheral blood. The CDR3 contains 13 residues. V lost 1 base to trimming and J lost 4 bases, with 7 bases between them. Per the germline V gene, CDR1 is SGHDN and CDR2 is FVKESK. Notes on the study in general: About 1.2 clones differed between technical replicates, versus around 15 and 19 over time.

Produced via immunoSEQ multiplex PCR; TCRdb's table is partial and in-frame only. Altogether around 100,000 clones are present, approximately 90% being singletons, with the ten largest covering over 15%. A single count supports this clone. The antigen is unknown. The chain carries TRBV14 and TRBJ1-1; D remains ambiguous. Sequenced: blood. This clonotype was obtained from a person aged 18-69 years in good health. CDR3 residues: CASSQVMGTEAFF. The CDR3 region has the DNA TGTGCCAGCAGCCAAGTTATGGGCACTGAAGCTTTCTTT.